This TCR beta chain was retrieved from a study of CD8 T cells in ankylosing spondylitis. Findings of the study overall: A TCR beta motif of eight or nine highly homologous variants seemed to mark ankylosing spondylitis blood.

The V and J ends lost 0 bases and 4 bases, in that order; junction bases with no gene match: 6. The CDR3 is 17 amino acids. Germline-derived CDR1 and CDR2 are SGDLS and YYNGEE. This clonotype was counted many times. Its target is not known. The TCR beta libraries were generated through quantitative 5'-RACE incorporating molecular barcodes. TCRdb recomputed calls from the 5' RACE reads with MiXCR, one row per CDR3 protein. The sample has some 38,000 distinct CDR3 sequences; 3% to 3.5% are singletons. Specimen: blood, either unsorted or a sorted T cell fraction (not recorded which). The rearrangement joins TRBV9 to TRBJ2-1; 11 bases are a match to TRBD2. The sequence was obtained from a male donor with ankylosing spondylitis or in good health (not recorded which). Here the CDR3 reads CASSVESVAGGYNEQFF. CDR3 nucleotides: TGTGCCAGCAGCGTAGAGTCCGTAGCGGGGGGGTACAATGAGCAGTTCTTC.